The TCR beta chain described here comes from a study of blood T cells in healthy people across ages. General study findings and limits: Both higher diversity and more naive CD4+ cells marked long-lived donors when set against aged donors. The fall in TCR beta diversity per million T cells was roughly linear with age.

On this clonotype itself: Antigen unknown.

Primers used in a second PCR of about 7 to 11 cycles were a sample-barcoded 5' primer and a J-beta primer mix. MiXCR was run by TCRdb on the 5' RACE reads, yielding one entry per CDR3 protein. Of about 760,000 distinct CDR3 sequences in the sample, about 61% were seen once. The total RNA that was extracted per sample amounted to at least 5 micrograms. The CDR3 contains 16 residues. Trimming removed 1 base from V and 2 bases from J; junction bases left unmatched: 2. Germline assignment: CDR1 DFQATT and CDR2 SNEGSKA (reference sequence). This chain uses TRBV20-1 with TRBJ2-5; 15 nucleotides line up with TRBD2. The sequence derives from a man between 40 and 49 years old in good health. The specimen sequenced was blood. The CDR3 spells CSARAGLAGGQETQYF. The CDR3 DNA reads as TGCAGTGCTAGAGCCGGACTAGCGGGGGGGCAAGAGACCCAGTACTTC.